The 26 T cell receptor beta chains below all came from one sample that was sequenced in a study of T cell changes during pregnancy in multiple sclerosis. Some clones are missing from TCRdb's copy, which holds only in-frame ones; the method was immunoSEQ multiplex PCR. Of 48,000 or so clones listed, 94% are singletons. The source material was CD4+ T cells from peripheral blood mononuclear cells, sampled in the first trimester of pregnancy. These receptors were taken from a female donor with multiple sclerosis, enrolled in a pregnancy study.

Only one count was recorded for this clone. The genes are TRBV11-3 and TRBJ2-1; the D gene is possibly TRBD1 (5 bases). Germline V gene sequence: CDR1 SGHNT, CDR2 YENEEA. Trimming took 4 bases from V and 6 from J, leaving 7 bases between them. The length of the CDR3 is 12 residues. CDR3 coding DNA: TGTGCCAGCAGCTCCAGGGTCAATGAGCAGTTCTTC. This gives the protein CASSSRVNEQFF. The whole variable domain, filled in from reference TRBV11-3 and TRBJ2-1, reads EAGVVQSPRYKIIEKKQPVAFWCNPISGHNTLYWYLQNLGQGPELLIRYENEEAVDDSQLPKDRFSAERLKGVDSTLKIQPAELGDSAVYLCASSSRVNEQFFGPGTRLTVL.

This chain joins TRBV7-9 and TRBJ2-1; TRBD2 might be the D (5 bases). Germline V CDR1 and CDR2: SEHNR, FQNEAQ (reference sequence). The CDR3 is 14 amino acids. The ends were cut back, 5 bases at V and 5 bases at J, with 13 bases in the middle. CDR3 amino acids: CASSPDPGNNEQFF. CDR3 DNA sequence: TGTGCCAGCAGCCCTGACCCGGGAAACAATGAGCAGTTCTTC. Using reference TRBV7-9 and TRBJ2-1 for the parts outside the CDR3, the full variable domain is DTGVSQNPRHKITKRGQNVTFRCDPISEHNRLYWYRQTLGQGPEFLTYFQNEAQLEKSRLLSDRFSAERPKGSFSTLEIQRTEQGDSAMYLCASSPDPGNNEQFFGPGTRLTVL.

This clone has only one observation. The chain has TRBV5-1 and TRBJ1-1; D uncertain. The CDR3 length is 13 residues. The germline V gene has CDR1 SGHRS and CDR2 YFSETQ. V was shortened by 0 bases and J by 5 bases, with 8 bases between the two germline ends. This chain's CDR3 is CASSLGGETEAFF. The CDR3 bases are TGCGCCAGCAGCTTGGGGGGAGAAACTGAAGCTTTCTTT.

The gene calls are TRBV27 and TRBJ2-1; 12 bases match TRBD2. Germline values: CDR1 MNHEY, CDR2 SMNVEV (reference sequence). Trimming at V came to 2 bases and at J to 5 bases, leaving 7 bases not matched to a gene. There are 17 residues in the CDR3. The CDR3 DNA reads TGTGCCAGCAGTTTAGTTTTTGGACTAGCGGGGAACAATGAGCAGTTCTTC. This sequence encodes CASSLVFGLAGNNEQFF.

The CDR3 is CASSLRRGSTDTQYF. The CDR3, as DNA: TGTGCCAGCAGCCTCCGGCGGGGGAGCACAGATACGCAGTATTTT. The chain combines TRBV7-2 with TRBJ2-3; 7 bases are a match to TRBD2. Trimming took 5 bases from V and 0 from J; bases not matched to a gene: 5. CDR3 length: 15 amino acids. Germline loops: CDR1 SGHTA, CDR2 FQGNSA.

This sequence joins TRBV7-2 and TRBJ2-1, with D uncertain. CDR1 is SGHTA, CDR2 FQGNSA, per germline. With 3 bases removed from V and 7 bases from J, the gap between germline ends came to 10 bases. This CDR3 is built from 13 residues. The DNA of the CDR3 is TGTGCCAGCAGCTTGGCCCCCTGGAATGAGCAGTTCTTC. Translation: CASSLAPWNEQFF.

The gene calls are TRBV9 and TRBJ1-1, with D perhaps TRBD1 (5 bases). V lost 2 bases and J lost 3, with 8 bases in between. The CDR3 sequence is 13 residues long. Germline V CDR1 and CDR2: SGDLS, YYNGEE. CDR3 sequence (DNA): TGTGCCAGCAGCGTGACAGACGACACTGAAGCTTTCTTT. Its protein is CASSVTDDTEAFF.

The chain is built from TRBV11-2 and TRBJ1-6, with 8 positions matching TRBD1. Germline values: CDR1 SGHAT, CDR2 FQNNGV. The trim removed 5 bases at V and 8 bases at J, leaving 8 bases unmatched. The CDR3 spans 15 residues. CDR3 region: CASSTEGQVYSPLHF. CDR3 DNA: TGTGCCAGCAGCACAGAGGGACAGGTGTATTCACCCCTCCACTTT.

The chain has TRBV7-9 and TRBJ1-4, with 7 bases matching TRBD1. Trimming cost V 7 bases and J 2 bases; bases outside gene matches: 4. The CDR3 totals 14 residues. Germline V lookup: CDR1 SEHNR, CDR2 FQNEAQ (reference sequence). The CDR3 DNA follows: TGTGCCAGCACCCCACAGGGGACTAATGAAAAACTGTTTTTT. Translating it yields CASTPQGTNEKLFF.

The J gene is TRBJ2-1, the V gene TRBV6-1, with TRBD1 matching over 9 bases. V gave up 2 bases and J gave up 11 bases; unmatched junction bases: 4. Germline V gene sequence: CDR1 MNHNS, CDR2 SASEGT. The length of the CDR3 is 13 residues. CDR3 region: CASSEIGTGQQFF. In nucleotides, the CDR3 is TGTGCCAGCAGTGAAATAGGGACAGGGCAGCAGTTCTTC.

Points on this clone: One end of the junction does not line up with germline, which may come from a read error. The genes are TRBV7-9 and TRBJ1-2; the D is unclear. The CDR3 sequence is 14 residues long. Looked up from germline, CDR1 is SEHNR and CDR2 is FQNEAQ (reference sequence). The CDR3 coding sequence is TGTGCCAGCAGTTTAGAGGTACCGGGCTATGGCTACACCTTC. The encoded protein is CASSLEVPGYGYTF.

The chain is built from TRBV5-1 and TRBJ1-4, with 7 nucleotides matching TRBD1. CDR1 SGHRS and CDR2 YFSETQ come from the germline V gene. V shed 3 bases and J 0 bases; nucleotides not matched to a gene: 14. The CDR3 runs 19 residues. The CDR3, as DNA: TGCGCCAGCAGCTCCCGGGACAGACAACATGATGCAACTAATGAAAAACTGTTTTTT. Residues: CASSSRDRQHDATNEKLFF.

V and J are TRBV18 and TRBJ1-2; 9 bases map to TRBD1. The CDR3 extends over 14 amino acids. Germline V gives CDR1 KGHSH, CDR2 LQKENI. The V and J ends lost 3 bases and 7 bases, in that order; junction bases with no gene match: 6. CDR3 in DNA: TGTGCCAGCTCACCCACCGGGACAGGGATTGGCTACACCTTC. Residues: CASSPTGTGIGYTF.

Turning to this clone: At the DNA level, this CDR3 is encoded by other sequences in the same sample as well. The gene calls are TRBV18 and TRBJ1-1; no reliable D call. The CDR3 consists of 12 residues. Germline V gives CDR1 KGHSH, CDR2 LQKENI. Trimming pared 3 bases from V and 5 bases from J, leaving 7 bases between. CDR3 DNA sequence: TGTGCCAGCTCACCGAGTGGTACTGAAGCTTTCTTT. It specifies CASSPSGTEAFF.

V gene TRBV6-5 combines with J gene TRBJ1-6, with D possibly being TRBD1 (6 bases). Germline V lookup: CDR1 MNHEY, CDR2 SVGAGI. The CDR3 extends over 14 amino acids. V was shortened by 5 bases and J by 7 bases, with 12 bases between the two germline ends. CDR3 protein: CASSTGQWNSPLHF. The DNA of the CDR3 is TGTGCCAGCAGTACAGGACAGTGGAATTCACCCCTCCACTTT.

The rearrangement uses TRBV19 and TRBJ2-5; D possibly corresponds to TRBD2 (6 bases). Germline V gene lookup returns CDR1 LNHDA and CDR2 SQIVND (reference sequence). The V end was cut by 5 bases, the J end by 5 bases, with 21 bases between. CDR3 length: 16 residues. CDR3 loop: CASSPRGWTLQETQYF. Here the CDR3 DNA reads TGTGCCAGTAGTCCCCGGGGGTGGACATTACAGGAGACCCAGTACTTC.

The table lists this clone with a count of one. The chain joins TRBV10-3 to TRBJ2-7; D is perhaps TRBD1 (6 bases). Germline V CDR1 and CDR2: ENHRY, SYGVKD. Trimming cost V 1 base and J 3 bases, with 7 bases left between them. The CDR3 runs to 13 residues. This CDR3 is CAISELQGYEQYF. CDR3 coding DNA: TGTGCCATCAGTGAGTTACAGGGCTACGAGCAGTACTTC.

The chain is built from TRBV5-4 and TRBJ2-1; TRBD1 agrees at 7 bases. The germline V gene encodes CDR1 SGHNT and CDR2 YYREEE (reference sequence). The CDR3 has 12 residues. V lost 4 bases, J lost 8 bases, and 3 bases stayed unmatched. CDR3 DNA: TGTGCCAGCAGCAGGACAGGCGATGAGCAGTTCTTC. The encoded protein is CASSRTGDEQFF.

This rearrangement joins TRBV5-1 to TRBJ1-4; 10 bases map to TRBD1. The CDR3 is 19 residues long. Unmatched junction bases numbered 12, after V lost 2 bases and J lost 2 bases. From germline, CDR1 is SGHRS and CDR2 YFSETQ. The CDR3 sequence is CASSLAGTGESVTNEKLFF. The CDR3 DNA sequence: TGCGCCAGCAGCTTAGCCGGGACAGGGGAATCGGTTACTAATGAAAAACTGTTTTTT.

The rearrangement joins TRBV25-1 to TRBJ1-6; TRBD1 is a possible D gene (6 bases). The CDR3 contains 14 residues. Trimming took off 5 bases at V and 7 bases at J, with 12 bases between the two ends. CDR1 is MGHDK, CDR2 SYGVNS, per germline. CDR3 nucleotides: TGTGCCAGCAGTAACCCAGGGGAAAATTCACCCCTCCACTTT. It encodes CASSNPGENSPLHF.

The CDR3 is CASSPTGGVYEQYF. CDR3 DNA: TGTGCCAGCAGTCCGACCGGGGGAGTCTACGAGCAGTACTTC. This sequence joins TRBV6-6 and TRBJ2-7; possibly TRBD2 for D (6 bases). The CDR3 length is 14 residues. Germline assignment: CDR1 MNHNY and CDR2 SVGAGI (reference sequence). The V end was cut by 5 bases, the J end by 3 bases, with 14 bases between.

The V call is TRBV5-4, the J call TRBJ2-1; 7 bases map to TRBD1. With 0 bases clipped from V and 8 bases from J, the junction kept 8 bases outside the gene matches. The CDR3 has 15 amino acids. The germline V gene has CDR1 SGHNT and CDR2 YYREEE (reference sequence). CDR3 coding DNA: TGTGCCAGCAGCTTGGTAACAGGGGTAGGGGATGAGCAGTTCTTC. Encoded protein: CASSLVTGVGDEQFF.

The chain has TRBV14 and TRBJ2-2; D is possibly TRBD1 (5 bases). The CDR3 covers 14 residues. Trimming stripped 1 base from V and 7 bases from J, with 10 bases between. Germline V gene data show CDR1 as SGHDN and CDR2 as FVKESK. For the CDR3, the DNA is TGTGCCAGCAGCCAAGTTGCAGGGATCGGGGAGCTGTTTTTT. It is translated as CASSQVAGIGELFF.

The J gene is TRBJ2-1, the V gene TRBV6-5; 9 bases align to TRBD1. V shed 5 bases and J 9 bases; nucleotides not matched to a gene: 5. The CDR3 is 13 amino acids. The germline CDR1 and CDR2 sequences are MNHEY and SVGAGI. The CDR3 DNA sequence: TGTGCCAGCAGTAGTACAGGGGGCGGTGAGCAGTTCTTC. The encoded protein is CASSSTGGGEQFF.

The chain links TRBV10-2 to TRBJ2-1, with 8 bases aligning to TRBD2. The length of the CDR3 is 13 residues. Germline loops: CDR1 WSHSY, CDR2 SAAADI. V was pared by 6 bases and J by 9 bases, with 7 bases of the junction left unmatched. CDR3 in DNA: TGCGCCAGCAGGAACGGGGGGGCCGCTGAGCAGTTCTTC. This translates into CASRNGGAAEQFF.

V is TRBV19 and J is TRBJ2-7; tentatively, D is TRBD2 (5 bases). This CDR3 is 16 amino acids long. V lost 5 bases and J 1 base, leaving 18 bases between the germline ends. CDR1 and CDR2 from the germline V gene are LNHDA and SQIVND (reference sequence). The DNA for the CDR3 is TGTGCCAGTAGTTCAAACGGACGGAGGTCTTCCTACGAGCAGTACTTC. Translating gives CASSSNGRRSSYEQYF.